This TCR beta chain was sequenced during a study of beta chain features in type 1 diabetes. Study at large: Cells sorted and examined across all samples totaled 85 million to 130 million. The study's findings and limits: A greater similarity of naive, central memory and Treg TCRB repertoires was seen among patients than among healthy donors. Reduced insertions and increased deletions marked VDJ junctions in type 1 diabetes patients. Type 1 diabetes patients had TCRB CDR3s that were shorter (moderately but significantly so) in all four CD4+ subsets.

One heparinised draw, averaging approximately 120 mL, was taken per donor. V was clipped by 0 bases and J by 3 bases, with 11 bases between them. The CDR3 runs 15 residues. Per germline, CDR1 SGHAT and CDR2 FQNNGV. This clone was seen more than once but under ten times. Its antigen is unidentified. Sequenced material consisted of expressed TCRB transcripts (all of the isolated RNA was reverse transcribed). TCRdb's copy holds only in-frame clones and misses some; the assay was immunoSEQ multiplex PCR. Here the sample spans more than 250,000 clones, about a fifth being singletons. The sequence was collected from a woman between 40 and 55 years old with type 1 diabetes. Material for sequencing was naive CD4+ T cells from blood. The J gene is TRBJ2-5, the V gene TRBV11-2; D perhaps matches TRBD2 (6 bases). The CDR3 is CASSLDWWREETQYF. As DNA, the CDR3 is TGTGCCAGCAGCTTAGATTGGTGGAGGGAAGAGACCCAGTACTTC.